This TCR beta chain derives from a study of blood T cell repertoires in COVID-19. Clones were sequenced by immunoSEQ multiplex PCR, and TCRdb holds only the in-frame ones, with some missing. Of 200,000 or so clones listed, about 88% are singletons. Germline V gene lookup returns CDR1 SEHNR and CDR2 FQNEAQ (reference sequence). With 3 bases removed from V and 7 bases from J, the gap between germline ends came to 13 bases. This CDR3 is 14 amino acids long. The sample comprised peripheral blood. This sequence was found in a middle-aged man with COVID-19, enrolled during active disease. This chain links TRBV7-9 with TRBJ2-1, with D tentatively TRBD1 (6 bases). CDR3: CASSFPRTANEQFF. The CDR3 DNA sequence: TGTGCCAGCAGCTTCCCCCGGACAGCTAATGAGCAGTTCTTC.